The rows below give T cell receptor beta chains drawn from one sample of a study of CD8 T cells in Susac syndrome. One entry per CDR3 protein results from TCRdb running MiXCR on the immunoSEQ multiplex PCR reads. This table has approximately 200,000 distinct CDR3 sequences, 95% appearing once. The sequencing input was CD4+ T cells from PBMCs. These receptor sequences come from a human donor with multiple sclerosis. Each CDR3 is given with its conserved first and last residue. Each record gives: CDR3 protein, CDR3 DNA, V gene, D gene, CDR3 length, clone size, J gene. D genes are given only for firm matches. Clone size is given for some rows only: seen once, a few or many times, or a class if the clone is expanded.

CDR3aa: CASSGRQDHTDTQYF
CDR3nt: TGTGCCAGCAGCGGACGGCAGGACCACACAGATACGCAGTATTTT
v_gene: TRBV7-2
d_gene: .
len: 15
abundance: .
j_gene: TRBJ2-3

CDR3aa: CASSSGTYSTDTQYF
CDR3nt: TGTGCCAGCAGCTCCGGGACTTATAGCACAGATACGCAGTATTTT
v_gene: TRBV7-2
d_gene: .
len: 15
abundance: .
j_gene: TRBJ2-3

CDR3aa: CASAWGTESYNEQFF
CDR3nt: TGTGCCAGCGCATGGGGGACAGAGTCCTACAATGAGCAGTTCTTC
v_gene: TRBV12-3/TRBV12-4
d_gene: TRBD1
len: 15
abundance: .
j_gene: TRBJ2-1

CDR3aa: CASSSNSRAVGGYF
CDR3nt: TGTGCCAGCAGCTCAAATTCCCGGGCCGTGGGGGGGTACTTC
v_gene: TRBV6-2/TRBV6-3
d_gene: .
len: 14
abundance: .
j_gene: TRBJ2-4

CDR3aa: CSARTQQGGDQPQHF
CDR3nt: TGCAGTGCCCGGACGCAACAGGGGGGGGATCAGCCCCAGCATTTT
v_gene: TRBV20-1
d_gene: TRBD1
len: 15
abundance: .
j_gene: TRBJ1-5

CDR3aa: CAWSELTGFEQYF
CDR3nt: TGTGCCTGGAGTGAATTGACAGGGTTCGAGCAGTACTTC
v_gene: TRBV30
d_gene: TRBD1
len: 13
abundance: .
j_gene: TRBJ2-7

CDR3aa: CASRLAGARDTQYF
CDR3nt: TGTGCCAGCAGACTAGCGGGGGCAAGAGATACGCAGTATTTT
v_gene: TRBV6-5
d_gene: TRBD2
len: 14
abundance: .
j_gene: TRBJ2-3

CDR3aa: CASSLEMAFF
CDR3nt: TGTGCCAGCAGCTTGGAAATGGCTTTCTTT
v_gene: TRBV7-2
d_gene: .
len: 10
abundance: .
j_gene: TRBJ1-1

CDR3aa: CSAALGGNYGYTF
CDR3nt: TGCAGCGCCGCCTTGGGAGGAAACTATGGCTACACCTTC
v_gene: TRBV29-1
d_gene: .
len: 13
abundance: few
j_gene: TRBJ1-2

CDR3aa: CASSLGGVSQPQHF
CDR3nt: TGTGCCAGCAGTTTGGGAGGGGTGAGTCAGCCCCAGCATTTT
v_gene: TRBV12-3/TRBV12-4
d_gene: .
len: 14
abundance: .
j_gene: TRBJ1-5

CDR3aa: CASSLTGGGYTF
CDR3nt: TGTGCCAGCAGCTTAACCGGGGGAGGCTACACCTTC
v_gene: TRBV7-2
d_gene: .
len: 12
abundance: few
j_gene: TRBJ1-2

CDR3aa: CSVLQGGYGYTF
CDR3nt: TGCAGCGTTTTACAGGGAGGGTATGGCTACACCTTC
v_gene: TRBV29-1
d_gene: .
len: 12
abundance: .
j_gene: TRBJ1-2

CDR3aa: CATRDDRDTEAFF
CDR3nt: TGTGCCACCCGTGACGACAGGGACACTGAAGCTTTCTTT
v_gene: TRBV15
d_gene: TRBD1
len: 13
abundance: once
j_gene: TRBJ1-1

CDR3aa: CASSPAGGLNTEAFF
CDR3nt: TGTGCCAGCAGCCCAGCGGGGGGGTTGAACACTGAAGCTTTCTTT
v_gene: TRBV7-3
d_gene: .
len: 15
abundance: .
j_gene: TRBJ1-1

CDR3aa: CASTETGAWTEAFF
CDR3nt: TGTGCCAGCACCGAAACAGGGGCATGGACTGAAGCTTTCTTT
v_gene: TRBV3-1
d_gene: TRBD1
len: 14
abundance: .
j_gene: TRBJ1-1

CDR3aa: CASSQVGPLNTEAFF
CDR3nt: TGTGCCAGCAGCCAAGTGGGACCGTTGAACACTGAAGCTTTCTTT
v_gene: TRBV3-1
d_gene: .
len: 15
abundance: .
j_gene: TRBJ1-1

CDR3aa: CASSLNRAPTDTQYF
CDR3nt: TGTGCCAGCAGCTTAAACAGGGCGCCCACAGATACGCAGTATTTT
v_gene: TRBV11-1
d_gene: .
len: 15
abundance: .
j_gene: TRBJ2-3